The following is a T cell receptor (beta chain) sequence with its context. The antigen is unknown. The CDR3 totals 16 residues. Germline values: CDR1 SGHDT, CDR2 YYEEEE. J lost 6 bases, V lost 4 bases, and 12 bases had no gene match. These data are taken from a study of response to subunit inactivated influenza vaccine. Study-wide results and limits: The authors suggested that few new T cells are recruited per seasonal influenza vaccination.

TCRdb ran MiXCR on the RT-PCR reads and lists one entry per CDR3 protein. The table lists over 750,000 distinct CDR3 sequences, 21% of them singletons, with about 9.4% in the top ten. The sequence derives from a man aged 50-60 years who received an inactivated influenza vaccine. Sequences were derived from PBMCs from blood, sampled 4 to 6 days after vaccination. V usage is TRBV5-6 and J usage is TRBJ2-7, with TRBD2 identical over 11 bases. CDR3 in amino acids: CASSPRLAGPMAEQYF. The CDR3, as DNA: TGTGCCAGCAGCCCCCGACTAGCGGGACCCATGGCCGAGCAGTACTTC.